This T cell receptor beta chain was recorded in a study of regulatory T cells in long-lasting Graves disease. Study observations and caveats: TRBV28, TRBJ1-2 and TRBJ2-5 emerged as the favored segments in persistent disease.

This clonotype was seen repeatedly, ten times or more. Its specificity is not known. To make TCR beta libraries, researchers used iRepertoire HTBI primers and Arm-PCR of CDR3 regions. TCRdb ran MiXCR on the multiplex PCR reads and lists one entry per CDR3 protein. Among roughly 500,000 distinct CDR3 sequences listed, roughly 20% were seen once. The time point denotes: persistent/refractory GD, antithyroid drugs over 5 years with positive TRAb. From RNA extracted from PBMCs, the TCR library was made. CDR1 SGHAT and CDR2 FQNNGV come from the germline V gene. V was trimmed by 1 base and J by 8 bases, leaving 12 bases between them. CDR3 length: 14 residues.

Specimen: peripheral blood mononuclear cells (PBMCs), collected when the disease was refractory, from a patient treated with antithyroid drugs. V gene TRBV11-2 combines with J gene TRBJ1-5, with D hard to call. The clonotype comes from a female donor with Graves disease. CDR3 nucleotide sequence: TGTGCCAGCAGCTTAGCTCCCGGGCCTGAGCCCCAGCATTTT. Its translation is CASSLAPGPEPQHF.